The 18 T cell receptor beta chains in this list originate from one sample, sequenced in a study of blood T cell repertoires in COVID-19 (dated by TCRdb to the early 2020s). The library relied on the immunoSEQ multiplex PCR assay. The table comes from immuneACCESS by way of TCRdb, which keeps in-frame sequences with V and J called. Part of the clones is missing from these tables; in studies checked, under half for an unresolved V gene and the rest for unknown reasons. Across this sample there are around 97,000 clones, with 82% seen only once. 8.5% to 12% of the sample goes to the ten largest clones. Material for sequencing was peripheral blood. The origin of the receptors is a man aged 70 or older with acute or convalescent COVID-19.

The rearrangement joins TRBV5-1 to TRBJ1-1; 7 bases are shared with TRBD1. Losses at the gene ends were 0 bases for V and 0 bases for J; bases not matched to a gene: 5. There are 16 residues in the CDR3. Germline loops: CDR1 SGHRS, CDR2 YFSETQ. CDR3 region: CASSLGGDRVNTEAFF. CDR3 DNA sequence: TGCGCCAGCAGCTTGGGGGGCGACAGGGTGAACACTGAAGCTTTCTTT.

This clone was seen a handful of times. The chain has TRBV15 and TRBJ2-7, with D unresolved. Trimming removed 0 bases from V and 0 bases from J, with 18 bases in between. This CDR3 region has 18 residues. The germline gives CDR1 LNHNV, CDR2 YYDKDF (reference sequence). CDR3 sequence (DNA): TGTGCCACCAGCAGAGACAAAACACCCGGTGTAGCCTCCTACGAGCAGTACTTC. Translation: CATSRDKTPGVASYEQYF. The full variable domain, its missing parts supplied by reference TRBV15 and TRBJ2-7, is DAMVIQNPRYQVTQFGKPVTLSCSQTLNHNVMYWYQQKSSQAPKLLFHYYDKDFNNEADTPDNFQSRRPNTSFCFLDIRSPGLGDTAMYLCATSRDKTPGVASYEQYFGPGTRLTVT.

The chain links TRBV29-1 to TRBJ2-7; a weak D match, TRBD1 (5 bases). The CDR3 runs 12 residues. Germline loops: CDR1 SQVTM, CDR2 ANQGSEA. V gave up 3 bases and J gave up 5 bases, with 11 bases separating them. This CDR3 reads CSVDLRDHEQYF. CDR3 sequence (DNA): TGCAGCGTTGACCTCAGGGATCACGAGCAGTACTTC.

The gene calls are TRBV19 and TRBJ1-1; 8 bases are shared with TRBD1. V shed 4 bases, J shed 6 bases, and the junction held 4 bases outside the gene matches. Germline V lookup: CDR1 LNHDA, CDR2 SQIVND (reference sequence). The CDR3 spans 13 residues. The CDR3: CASSKGQAAEAFF. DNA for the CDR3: TGTGCCAGTAGTAAGGGACAGGCTGCTGAAGCTTTCTTT.

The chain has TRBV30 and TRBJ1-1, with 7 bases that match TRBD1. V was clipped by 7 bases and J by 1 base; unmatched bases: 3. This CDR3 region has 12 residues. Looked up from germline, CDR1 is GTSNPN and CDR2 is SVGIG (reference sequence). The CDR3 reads CAYRTGNTEAFF. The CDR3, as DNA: TGTGCCTACCGGACAGGGAACACTGAAGCTTTCTTT.

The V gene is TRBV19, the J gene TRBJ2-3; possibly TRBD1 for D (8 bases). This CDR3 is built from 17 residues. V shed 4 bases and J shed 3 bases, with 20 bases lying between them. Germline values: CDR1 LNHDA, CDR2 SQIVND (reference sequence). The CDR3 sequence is CASSRGRGPAGTDTQYF. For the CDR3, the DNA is TGTGCCAGTAGTAGGGGCAGGGGGCCAGCGGGGACAGATACGCAGTATTTT.

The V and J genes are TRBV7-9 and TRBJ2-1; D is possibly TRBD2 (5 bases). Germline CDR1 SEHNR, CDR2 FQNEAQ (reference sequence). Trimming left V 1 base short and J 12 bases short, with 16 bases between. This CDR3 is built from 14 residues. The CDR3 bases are TGTGCCAGCAGCTTAGTCGAGCCCGGGGTGGTGCAGTTCTTC. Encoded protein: CASSLVEPGVVQFF.

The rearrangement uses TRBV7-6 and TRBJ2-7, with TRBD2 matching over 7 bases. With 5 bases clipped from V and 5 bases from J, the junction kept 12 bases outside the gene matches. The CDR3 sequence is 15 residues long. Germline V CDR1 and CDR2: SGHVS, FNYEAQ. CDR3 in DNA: TGTGCCAGCAGCATAGGTTCGGGGGGTTCCGACGAGCAGTACTTC. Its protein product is CASSIGSGGSDEQYF.

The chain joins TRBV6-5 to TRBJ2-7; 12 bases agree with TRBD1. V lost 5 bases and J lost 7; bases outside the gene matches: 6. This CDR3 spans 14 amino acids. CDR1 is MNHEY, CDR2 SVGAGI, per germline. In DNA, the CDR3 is TGTGCCAGCAGTCCGGGACAGGGGGCGCGGGAGCAGTACTTC. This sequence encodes CASSPGQGAREQYF.

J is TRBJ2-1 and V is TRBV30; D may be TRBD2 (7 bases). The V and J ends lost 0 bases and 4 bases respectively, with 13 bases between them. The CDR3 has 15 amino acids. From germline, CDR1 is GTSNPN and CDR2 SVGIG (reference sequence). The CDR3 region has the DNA TGTGCCTGGAGTGTAGGGGGGGGACCATACAATGAGCAGTTCTTC. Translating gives CAWSVGGGPYNEQFF.

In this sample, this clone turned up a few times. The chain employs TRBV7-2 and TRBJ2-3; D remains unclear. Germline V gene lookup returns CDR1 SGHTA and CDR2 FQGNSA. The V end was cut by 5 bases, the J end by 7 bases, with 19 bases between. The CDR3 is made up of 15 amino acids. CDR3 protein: CASSPAKTLQNTQYF. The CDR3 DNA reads TGTGCCAGCAGCCCCGCTAAAACATTACAGAATACGCAGTATTTT.

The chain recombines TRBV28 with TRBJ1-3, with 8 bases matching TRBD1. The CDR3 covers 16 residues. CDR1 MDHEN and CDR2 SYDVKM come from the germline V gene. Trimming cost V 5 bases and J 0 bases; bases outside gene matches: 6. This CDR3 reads CASSPWTGSSGNTIYF. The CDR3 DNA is TGTGCCAGCAGTCCCTGGACAGGGAGCTCTGGAAACACCATATATTTT.

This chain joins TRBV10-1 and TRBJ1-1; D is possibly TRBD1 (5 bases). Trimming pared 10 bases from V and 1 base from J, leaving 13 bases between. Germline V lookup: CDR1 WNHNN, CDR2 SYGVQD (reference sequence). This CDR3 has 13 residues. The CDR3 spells CATRDSGNTEAFF. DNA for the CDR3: TGCGCCACTAGAGACAGTGGGAACACTGAAGCTTTCTTT.

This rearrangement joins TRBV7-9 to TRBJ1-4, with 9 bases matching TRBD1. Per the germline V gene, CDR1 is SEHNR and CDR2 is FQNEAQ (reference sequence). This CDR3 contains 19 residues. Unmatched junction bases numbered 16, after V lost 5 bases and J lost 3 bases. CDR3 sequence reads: CASSANYPGQGPANEKLFF. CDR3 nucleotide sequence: TGTGCCAGCAGCGCCAACTACCCGGGACAGGGACCGGCTAATGAAAAACTGTTTTTT.

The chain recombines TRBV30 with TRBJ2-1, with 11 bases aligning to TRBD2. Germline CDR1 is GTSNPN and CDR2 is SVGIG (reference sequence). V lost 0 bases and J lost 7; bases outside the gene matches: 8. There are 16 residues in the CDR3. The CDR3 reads CAWSVLVAGGQNEQFF. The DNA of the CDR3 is TGTGCCTGGAGTGTACTCGTAGCGGGAGGGCAAAATGAGCAGTTCTTC.

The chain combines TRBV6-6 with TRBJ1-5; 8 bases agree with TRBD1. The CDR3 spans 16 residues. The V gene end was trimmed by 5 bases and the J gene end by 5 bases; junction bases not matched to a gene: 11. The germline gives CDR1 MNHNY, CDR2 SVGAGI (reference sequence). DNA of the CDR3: TGTGCCAGCAGTCCCCGGGACAGGCGAGCATATCAGCCCCAGCATTTT. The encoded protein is CASSPRDRRAYQPQHF.

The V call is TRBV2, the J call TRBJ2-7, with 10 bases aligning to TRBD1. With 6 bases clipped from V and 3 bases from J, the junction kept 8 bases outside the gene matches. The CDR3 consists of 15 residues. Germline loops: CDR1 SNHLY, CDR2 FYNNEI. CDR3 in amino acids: CASRGSGTGVYEQYF. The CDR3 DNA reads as TGTGCCAGCAGGGGTTCCGGGACAGGGGTCTACGAGCAGTACTTC.

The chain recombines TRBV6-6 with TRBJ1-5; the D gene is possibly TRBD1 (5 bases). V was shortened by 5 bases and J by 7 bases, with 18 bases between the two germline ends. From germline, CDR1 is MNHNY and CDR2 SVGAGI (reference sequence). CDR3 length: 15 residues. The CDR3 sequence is CASSLQGSVAQPQHF. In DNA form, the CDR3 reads TGTGCCAGCAGTCTCCAGGGAAGTGTCGCCCAGCCCCAGCATTTT.